These T cell receptor beta chains were read from a single sample in a study of shared clonotypes between healthy human individuals. Assay: immunoSEQ multiplex PCR; the TCRdb copy retains only in-frame clones and omits some. Here the sample spans roughly 2.1 million clones, 85% to 95% being singletons. The sequencing sample was made of naive CD8+ T cells from PBMCs. All receptors derive from a man younger than 35 in good health. Some clones in this sample may be carry-over from other donors' samples. Both conserved end residues are part of each CDR3. The D gene is left open where the match is weak. Expanded clones are given a class, and other clones once, few, many or no size at all.

clone_size: NA
d_call: TRBD1
j_call: TRBJ2-2
v_call: TRBV9
cdr3_nt: TGTGCCAGCAGCGCCGGGACAGGGGGCTTCACCGGGGAGCTGTTTTTT
cdr3_aa: CASSAGTGGFTGELFF

clone_size: NA
d_call: NA
j_call: TRBJ1-4
v_call: TRBV7-9
cdr3_nt: TGTGCCAGCAGGGGGACCGGGACTGTAAATGAAAAACTGTTTTTT
cdr3_aa: CASRGTGTVNEKLFF

clone_size: NA
d_call: TRBD1
j_call: TRBJ2-7
v_call: TRBV11-3
cdr3_nt: TGTGCCAGCAGCTTAGATAATTCGAACAGGGGAAACCCAAGCTCCTACGAGCAGTACTTC
cdr3_aa: CASSLDNSNRGNPSSYEQYF

clone_size: NA
d_call: NA
j_call: TRBJ2-6
v_call: TRBV27
cdr3_nt: TGTGCCAGCAGTTTAGTTCCTCTCTCTGGGGCCAACGTCCTGACTTTC
cdr3_aa: CASSLVPLSGANVLTF

clone_size: NA
d_call: TRBD2
j_call: TRBJ2-1
v_call: TRBV27
cdr3_nt: TGTGCCAGCAGCCTTAGCGGGAGTTCCTACAATGAGCAGTTCTTC
cdr3_aa: CASSLSGSSYNEQFF

clone_size: NA
d_call: NA
j_call: TRBJ1-1
v_call: TRBV6-5
cdr3_nt: TGTGCCAGCAGTTACTCCACGGGCGGGGGCACTGAAGCTTTCTTT
cdr3_aa: CASSYSTGGGTEAFF

clone_size: once
d_call: NA
j_call: TRBJ2-7
v_call: TRBV7-3
cdr3_nt: TGTGCCAGCAGCTTGTGGGGGGAGTACGAGCAGTACTTC
cdr3_aa: CASSLWGEYEQYF

clone_size: NA
d_call: NA
j_call: TRBJ1-6
v_call: TRBV27
cdr3_nt: TGTGCCAGCAGTCCCCATAATTCACCCCTCCACTTT
cdr3_aa: CASSPHNSPLHF

clone_size: NA
d_call: NA
j_call: TRBJ2-1
v_call: TRBV7-9
cdr3_nt: TGTGCCAGCAGCTTAGAAGGGGCGGTCTGGGATGAGCAGTTCTTC
cdr3_aa: CASSLEGAVWDEQFF

clone_size: NA
d_call: NA
j_call: TRBJ2-7
v_call: TRBV7-8
cdr3_nt: TGTGCCAGCAGCCCCTCCAGGGGAGAGCAGTACTTC
cdr3_aa: CASSPSRGEQYF

clone_size: NA
d_call: NA
j_call: TRBJ2-7
v_call: TRBV10-3
cdr3_nt: TGTGCCATCAGTTCCGGGACGGGAGCCTACGAGCAGTACTTC
cdr3_aa: CAISSGTGAYEQYF

clone_size: NA
d_call: NA
j_call: TRBJ2-1
v_call: TRBV18
cdr3_nt: TGTGCCAGCTCACCACCCGGACAGCACTACAATGAGCAGTTCTTC
cdr3_aa: CASSPPGQHYNEQFF

clone_size: NA
d_call: NA
j_call: TRBJ1-3
v_call: TRBV5-6
cdr3_nt: TGTGCCAGCAGCCTGTTGGGGTCTGGAAACACCATATATTTT
cdr3_aa: CASSLLGSGNTIYF

clone_size: NA
d_call: NA
j_call: TRBJ2-5
v_call: TRBV9
cdr3_nt: TGTGCCAGCAGCGTAGATTCGACCGTGGGAGAGACCCAGTACTTC
cdr3_aa: CASSVDSTVGETQYF

clone_size: NA
d_call: NA
j_call: TRBJ2-3
v_call: TRBV19
cdr3_nt: TGTGCCAGTAGTGCCCGACTAGAGGGCACAGATACGCAGTATTTT
cdr3_aa: CASSARLEGTDTQYF

clone_size: NA
d_call: TRBD1
j_call: TRBJ2-7
v_call: TRBV29-1
cdr3_nt: TGCAGCGTGAGCGGGACAGGGGAAAGCTACGAGCAGTACTTC
cdr3_aa: CSVSGTGESYEQYF

clone_size: NA
d_call: NA
j_call: TRBJ2-3
v_call: TRBV7-9
cdr3_nt: TGTGCCAGCAGCTTAGTTCAGTTCAATCCAGATACGCAGTATTTT
cdr3_aa: CASSLVQFNPDTQYF

clone_size: few
d_call: NA
j_call: TRBJ1-2
v_call: TRBV29-1
cdr3_nt: TGCAGCGTTGATGATGAGCAGGGTAAAGTTGGCTACACCTTC
cdr3_aa: CSVDDEQGKVGYTF

clone_size: NA
d_call: TRBD2
j_call: TRBJ2-1
v_call: TRBV5-1
cdr3_nt: TGCGCCAGCAGTTTCGGACTAGCGGGAACCCGCCCCTACAATGAGCAGTTCTTC
cdr3_aa: CASSFGLAGTRPYNEQFF

clone_size: NA
d_call: TRBD2
j_call: TRBJ2-3
v_call: TRBV5-4
cdr3_nt: TGTGCCAGCAGCCCGACTAGCGGATACCTTATTAGCACAGATACGCAGTATTTT
cdr3_aa: CASSPTSGYLISTDTQYF